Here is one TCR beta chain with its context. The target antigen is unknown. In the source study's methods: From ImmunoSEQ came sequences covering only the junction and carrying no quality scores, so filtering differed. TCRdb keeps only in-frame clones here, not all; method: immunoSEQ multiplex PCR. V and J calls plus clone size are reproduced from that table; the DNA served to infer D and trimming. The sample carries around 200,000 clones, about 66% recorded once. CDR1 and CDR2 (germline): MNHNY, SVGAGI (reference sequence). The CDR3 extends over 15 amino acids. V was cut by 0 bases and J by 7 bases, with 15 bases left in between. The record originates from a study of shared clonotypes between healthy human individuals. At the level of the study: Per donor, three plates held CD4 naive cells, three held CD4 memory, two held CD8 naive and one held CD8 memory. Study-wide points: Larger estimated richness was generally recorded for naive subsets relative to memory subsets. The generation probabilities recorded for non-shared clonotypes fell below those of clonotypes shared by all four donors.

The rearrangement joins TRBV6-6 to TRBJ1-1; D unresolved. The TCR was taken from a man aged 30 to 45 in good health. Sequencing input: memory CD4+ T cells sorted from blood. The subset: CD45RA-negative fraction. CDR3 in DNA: TGTGCCAGCAGTTACTCTGGCTCGCGGCACATTGAAGCTTTCTTT. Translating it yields CASSYSGSRHIEAFF.